Following are 32 T cell receptor beta chains from one sample sequenced in a study of spatial heterogeneity in lung cancer. Time point meaning: sample taken at primary tumor resection. In each case, whole RNA from tumor, nontumor lung or frozen PBMC was sequenced unsorted. A single record per CDR3 protein comes from TCRdb applying MiXCR to the 5' RACE reads. The data contain approximately 2,500 distinct CDR3 sequences, about 31% of them singletons. Sequenced here: PBMCs, sampled at surgery. The receptors derive from a male donor with early-stage non-small cell lung cancer.

This clonotype appeared once. This rearrangement joins TRBV11-2 to TRBJ2-1, with TRBD2 identical over 9 bases. V lost 0 bases, J lost 3 bases, and 6 bases stayed unmatched. CDR1 and CDR2 from the germline V gene are SGHAT and FQNNGV. The length of the CDR3 is 17 residues. The CDR3 DNA reads TGTGCCAGCAGCTTAGAAGGCCTGCGGGGGGGCTACAATGAGCAGTTCTTC. Translation gives CASSLEGLRGGYNEQFF.

This clonotype was observed many times. This rearrangement joins TRBV7-8 to TRBJ1-2; D is possibly TRBD1 (5 bases). This CDR3 is 14 amino acids long. Deletions cut 1 base from V and 2 bases from J, with 8 bases between. The germline V gene encodes CDR1 SGHVS and CDR2 FQNEAQ. DNA of the CDR3: TGTGCCAGCAGCTTAGATCCAGGGAACTATGGCTACACCTTC. Protein sequence: CASSLDPGNYGYTF.

The chain is built from TRBV19 and TRBJ2-1; TRBD2 matches at 12 bases. This CDR3 is 15 amino acids long. The ends lost 7 bases at V and 9 bases at J; junction bases unmatched: 10. CDR1 LNHDA and CDR2 SQIVND come from the germline V gene (reference sequence). The CDR3 region is CASTPGLAGQGEQFF. CDR3 bases: TGTGCCAGTACCCCCGGACTAGCGGGGCAGGGTGAGCAGTTCTTC.

The chain couples TRBV3-1 to TRBJ2-5, with D tentatively TRBD2 (6 bases). V dropped 1 base and J dropped 2 bases, with 14 bases sitting between them. Germline CDR1 reads LGHDT; CDR2 reads YNNKEL (reference sequence). This CDR3 is 16 amino acids long. CDR3 sequence: CASSQGPGGVQETQYF. Written as DNA, the CDR3 is TGTGCCAGCAGCCAAGGTCCTGGCGGGGTACAAGAGACCCAGTACTTC.

This chain joins TRBV25-1 and TRBJ2-5; tentative D call: TRBD2 (5 bases). The germline V and J ends were trimmed by 8 bases and 7 bases, with 17 bases remaining between them. The germline CDR1 and CDR2 sequences are MGHDK and SYGVNS. The CDR3 loop spans 13 amino acids. CDR3 sequence reads: CASGLAGVGTQYF. CDR3 sequence (DNA): TGTGCCAGCGGACTGGCCGGTGTCGGGACCCAGTACTTC.

By share of the sample, this clonotype is medium-sized (0.01 to 0.1%). The chain is built from TRBV29-1 and TRBJ2-3, with 15 positions matching TRBD2. V was pared by 4 bases and J by 6 bases, with 8 bases of the junction left unmatched. Germline CDR1 reads SQVTM; CDR2 reads ANQGSEA. The CDR3 extends over 16 amino acids. CDR3 sequence reads: CSVAGLAGGGSDTQYF. The CDR3 nucleotides read TGCAGCGTTGCGGGACTAGCGGGAGGAGGGTCGGATACGCAGTATTTT.

This clonotype was seen ten or more times. The chain links TRBV4-2 to TRBJ2-5; D remains unclear. Germline V gene data show CDR1 as LGHNA and CDR2 as YNFKEQ. Trimming removed 0 bases at V and 2 bases at J, with 10 bases between. The CDR3 extends over 15 amino acids. This chain's CDR3 is CASSQDRLEQETQYF. CDR3 coding DNA: TGTGCCAGCAGCCAAGACCGGTTAGAGCAAGAGACCCAGTACTTC.

Points on this clonotype: The junction and the germline gene differ at one end; a read error may be behind it. The chain combines TRBV4-1 with TRBJ2-1, with 9 bases matching TRBD2. Germline loops: CDR1 MGHRA, CDR2 YSYEKL. The CDR3 consists of 19 residues. This CDR3 reads CASNQGRQGLGVAGAEQFF. The CDR3 DNA is TGCGCCAGCAACCAAGGTCGACAGGGTCTTGGCGTAGCGGGAGCTGAGCAGTTCTTC.

The chain joins TRBV3-1 to TRBJ2-5, with 7 bases that match TRBD2. The CDR3 is 15 amino acids. Trimming took 5 bases from V and 2 from J; bases not matched to a gene: 8. In germline, CDR1 is LGHDT, CDR2 YNNKEL (reference sequence). CDR3 DNA sequence: TGTGCCAGCAGCGGGTTTCAGGGACTACAAGAGACCCAGTACTTC. Its translation: CASSGFQGLQETQYF.

This clonotype has a count of ten or more. The chain employs TRBV6-2 or TRBV6-3 and TRBJ1-5; 9 positions match TRBD1. Looked up from germline, CDR1 is MNHEY and CDR2 is SVGEGT. Trimming cost V 2 bases and J 1 base; bases outside gene matches: 9. The CDR3 spans 18 residues. The DNA for the CDR3 is TGTGCCAGCAGTTACAGGGACAGGGCCATACGAAGCAATCAGCCCCAGCATTTT. As protein: CASSYRDRAIRSNQPQHF.

V usage is TRBV9 and J usage is TRBJ1-4; no clear D. The germline V gene has CDR1 SGDLS and CDR2 YYNGEE. This CDR3 comprises 18 residues. The ends were cut back, 1 base at V and 3 bases at J, with 19 bases in the middle. Here the CDR3 DNA reads TGTGCCAGCAGCGTAAGTGAGGAGACCTCAGAGGCTAATGAAAAACTGTTTTTT. Its protein product is CASSVSEETSEANEKLFF. The complete variable domain, with remaining parts taken from reference TRBV9 and TRBJ1-4, reads DSGVTQTPKHLITATGQRVTLRCSPRSGDLSVYWYQQSLDQGLQFLIQYYNGEERAKGNILERFSAQQFPDLHSELNLSSLELGDSALYFCASSVSEETSEANEKLFFGSGTQLSVL.

Note on this clonotype: One base away lies a much larger clone, so this may be a sequencing read error. The chain has TRBV5-5 and TRBJ1-2, with 10 bases lining up with TRBD1. The V and J ends lost 4 bases and 5 bases, in that order; junction bases with no gene match: 8. The germline V gene has CDR1 SGHKS and CDR2 YYEKEE (reference sequence). CDR3 length: 15 amino acids. The DNA of the CDR3 is TGTGCCAGCAGCATGCCCTGGACAGGGGGGTATGGCTACACCTTC. Its translation: CASSMPWTGGYGYTF.

This chain connects TRBV14 to TRBJ1-2; 8 bases are shared with TRBD1. V shed 0 bases, J shed 4 bases, and the junction held 1 base outside the gene matches. The CDR3 has 14 amino acids. Germline CDR1 reads SGHDN; CDR2 reads FVKESK. The CDR3 region has the DNA TGTGCCAGCAGCCAAGATCAGGGGGCCTATGGCTACACCTTC. This sequence encodes CASSQDQGAYGYTF.

V usage is TRBV7-9 and J usage is TRBJ1-2; D gene uncertain. V was cut by 8 bases and J by 7 bases, with 26 bases left in between. The CDR3 is made up of 16 amino acids. The germline V gene encodes CDR1 SEHNR and CDR2 FQNEAQ (reference sequence). CDR3 DNA sequence: TGTGCCAGCCACCTTGGCACCGTGTTGGCGCGGGGTGGCTACACCTTC. It encodes CASHLGTVLARGGYTF.

The chain employs TRBV7-3 and TRBJ2-1; D gene uncertain. Germline CDR1 reads SGHTA; CDR2 reads FQGTGA. The CDR3 is 16 residues long. Trimming pared 5 bases from V and 9 bases from J, leaving 23 bases between. In DNA, the CDR3 is TGTGCCAGCAGCCCATTTTACTATCGCGCCTGCGGTGAGCAGTTCTTC. Translating gives CASSPFYYRACGEQFF.

The CDR3 loop is CSAPYRDRASPLHF. The DNA of the CDR3 is TGCAGTGCTCCTTATCGGGACAGGGCTTCACCCCTCCACTTT. The chain is built from TRBV20-1 and TRBJ1-6; 9 nucleotides match TRBD1. This CDR3 comprises 14 residues. Trimming removed 5 bases from V and 9 bases from J; junction bases left unmatched: 8. Per the germline V gene, CDR1 is DFQATT and CDR2 is SNEGSKA (reference sequence).

The rearrangement uses TRBV6-2 or TRBV6-3 and TRBJ1-1, with 10 nucleotides matching TRBD1. With 4 bases clipped from V and 6 bases from J, the junction kept 5 bases outside the gene matches. The germline CDR1 and CDR2 sequences are MNHEY and SVGEGT. CDR3 length equals 14 residues. In DNA, the CDR3 is TGTGCCAGCAGTTGGAGGGACAGGGGCGCTGAAGCTTTCTTT. As protein: CASSWRDRGAEAFF.

The rearrangement links TRBV18 to TRBJ1-5; 8 nucleotides agree with TRBD1. In germline, CDR1 is KGHSH, CDR2 LQKENI. Germline trimming cut 6 bases from V and 5 bases from J; bases unmatched to any gene: 6. CDR3 length equals 14 residues. The CDR3 loop reads CASSPTGEDQPQHF. In nucleotides, the CDR3 is TGTGCCAGCTCTCCGACAGGGGAAGATCAGCCCCAGCATTTT.

This clonotype was seen many times. The CDR3 DNA reads as TGCAGCGCTAGGGGGACTAGCGGGAGGACAGATACGCAGTATTTT. This gives the protein CSARGTSGRTDTQYF. This chain links TRBV29-1 with TRBJ2-3, with TRBD2 matching over 15 bases. The germline CDR1 and CDR2 sequences are SQVTM and ANQGSEA. The CDR3 sequence is 15 residues long. Trimming took 7 bases from V and 3 from J; bases not matched to a gene: 5.

In this sample, this clonotype turned up a few times. CDR3 in DNA: TGCAGCGTTGAAGATCTTAGGACAGGGGCCGACAATGAGCAGTTCTTC. Protein: CSVEDLRTGADNEQFF. J is TRBJ2-1 and V is TRBV29-1; TRBD1 aligns across 9 bases. V was clipped by 0 bases and J by 5 bases; unmatched bases: 8. Germline V gene lookup returns CDR1 SQVTM and CDR2 ANQGSEA. The CDR3 consists of 16 residues.

V usage is TRBV24-1 and J usage is TRBJ2-2, with 13 bases fitting TRBD2. The CDR3 covers 15 residues. Germline values: CDR1 KGHDR, CDR2 SFDVKD. With 11 bases clipped from V and 6 bases from J, the junction kept 8 bases outside the gene matches. The CDR3 region has the DNA TGTGCCATTGAGGAGGGACTAGCGGGATCCGGGGAGCTGTTTTTT. This translates into CAIEEGLAGSGELFF.

This clonotype was recorded a few times. The chain is built from TRBV14 and TRBJ1-3, with D uncertain. From germline, CDR1 is SGHDN and CDR2 FVKESK. The CDR3 sequence is 14 residues long. The V gene lost 1 base and the J gene lost 1 base, with 5 bases spanning the gap. The CDR3 DNA is TGTGCCAGCAGCCAAGCTGGTTCTGGAAACACCATATATTTT. The encoded protein is CASSQAGSGNTIYF.

The chain links TRBV12-3 or TRBV12-4 to TRBJ2-7; 7 nucleotides agree with TRBD1. The CDR3 loop spans 15 amino acids. The V segment lost 5 bases and the J segment 0 bases; nucleotides outside the gene matches: 7. The CDR3 sequence is CASSADRVFSYEQYF. CDR3 nucleotide sequence: TGTGCCAGCAGTGCCGACAGGGTATTCTCCTACGAGCAGTACTTC.

V gene TRBV28 combines with J gene TRBJ2-2; 11 positions agree with TRBD2. CDR3 length equals 17 residues. Germline V gene data show CDR1 as MDHEN and CDR2 as SYDVKM. V was clipped by 1 base and J by 8 bases; unmatched bases: 9. CDR3 sequence (DNA): TGTGCCAGCAGTTTATTCGACCTAGCGGGGGGCCCTGGGGAGCTGTTTTTT. This encodes CASSLFDLAGGPGELFF.

On this clonotype itself: The junction does not match germline at one end; this may be a read error. The J gene is TRBJ1-2, the V gene TRBV20-1, with 8 bases that match TRBD1. The CDR3 has 15 amino acids. Germline V gene data show CDR1 as DFQATT and CDR2 as SNEGSKA (reference sequence). Written as DNA, the CDR3 is TGCAGTGCCCTCCTTCCCGGACAGGGCCACTATCGCTACACCTTC. It specifies CSALLPGQGHYRYTF.

The chain's CDR3 is CASGNLRGLDYGYTF. CDR3 sequence (DNA): TGTGCCAGCGGAAACCTGCGGGGGCTAGACTATGGCTACACCTTC. This sequence joins TRBV7-8 and TRBJ1-2; D is perhaps TRBD1 (6 bases). Per the germline V gene, CDR1 is SGHVS and CDR2 is FQNEAQ. The CDR3 runs to 15 residues. Between the trimmed V and J ends, which lost 8 bases and 3 bases, there was a span of 19 bases.

In its sample, this clonotype was seen a few times. The chain recombines TRBV29-1 with TRBJ2-3, with 7 bases fitting TRBD1. Germline V lookup: CDR1 SQVTM, CDR2 ANQGSEA. The V and J ends lost 4 bases and 3 bases, in that order; junction bases with no gene match: 4. This CDR3 has 13 residues. The CDR3 bases are TGCAGCGTTGGGAAGGGGGCAACAGATACGCAGTATTTT. Protein: CSVGKGATDTQYF.

This clonotype was seen a few times. The chain has TRBV7-9 and TRBJ2-5; D unclear. V was trimmed by 1 base and J by 6 bases, leaving 6 bases between them. Germline CDR1 is SEHNR and CDR2 is FQNEAQ (reference sequence). The CDR3 has 12 residues. CDR3 sequence: CASSLGRQTQYF. Here the CDR3 DNA reads TGTGCCAGCAGCTTAGGCAGGCAGACCCAGTACTTC.

The chain recombines TRBV12-3 or TRBV12-4 with TRBJ2-2; D not resolved. The CDR3 extends over 15 amino acids. The V and J ends lost 2 bases and 3 bases respectively, with 10 bases between them. CDR3 sequence: CASSLWAGDTGELFF. The CDR3 DNA is TGTGCCAGCAGTTTATGGGCAGGAGACACCGGGGAGCTGTTTTTT.

This clonotype is labeled as medium-sized. CDR3 DNA sequence: TGTGCCAGCAGCCAGGACAGGGGGCGGGGGGAGCTGTTTTTT. Translated, it gives CASSQDRGRGELFF. The V call is TRBV3-2, the J call TRBJ2-2; the D call TRBD1 from the table was never checked on the DNA. TRBV3-2 is deemed a pseudogene. There are 14 residues in the CDR3.

The chain recombines TRBV30 with TRBJ2-7, with D maybe TRBD1 (5 bases). The CDR3 spans 14 residues. The V end was cut by 3 bases, the J end by 4 bases, with 16 bases between. The germline gives CDR1 GTSNPN, CDR2 SVGIG (reference sequence). The CDR3 DNA is TGTGCCTGGAGACGGACAAGGAGAACTTACGAGCAGTACTTC. Protein product: CAWRRTRRTYEQYF.

This clonotype came up once. It may be a read error: a sequence one base away is much more abundant. V usage is TRBV7-6 and J usage is TRBJ2-2, with TRBD2 matching over 13 bases. The CDR3 loop spans 17 amino acids. The germline CDR1 and CDR2 sequences are SGHVS and FNYEAQ. The CDR3 bases are TGTGTCAGCAGCCCGGGACTAGCGGGACCGAACACCGGGGAGCTGTTTTTT. Translation: CVSSPGLAGPNTGELFF. The full variable domain, rest sourced from reference TRBV7-6 and TRBJ2-2, is GAGVSQSPRYKVTKRGQDVALRCDPISGHVSLYWYRQALGQGPEFLTYFNYEAQQDKSGLPNDRFSAERPEGSISTLTIQRTEQRDSAMYRCVSSPGLAGPNTGELFFGEGSRLTVL.